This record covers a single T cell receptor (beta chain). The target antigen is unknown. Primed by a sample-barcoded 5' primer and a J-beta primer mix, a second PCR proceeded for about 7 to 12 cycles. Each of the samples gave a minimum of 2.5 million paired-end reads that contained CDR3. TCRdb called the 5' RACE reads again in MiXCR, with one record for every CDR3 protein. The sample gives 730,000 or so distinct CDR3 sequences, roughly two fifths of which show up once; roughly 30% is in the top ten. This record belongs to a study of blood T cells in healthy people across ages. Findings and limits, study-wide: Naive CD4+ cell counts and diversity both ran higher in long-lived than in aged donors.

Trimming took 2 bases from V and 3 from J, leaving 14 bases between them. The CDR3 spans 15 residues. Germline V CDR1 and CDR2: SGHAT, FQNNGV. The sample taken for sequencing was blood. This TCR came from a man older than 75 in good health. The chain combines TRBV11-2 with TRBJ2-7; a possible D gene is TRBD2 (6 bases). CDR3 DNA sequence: TGTGCCAGCAGCTTAAGTTTGCCGGGAGACTACGAGCAGTACTTC. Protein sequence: CASSLSLPGDYEQYF.